The 13 T cell receptor beta chains reported below all come from one sample, sequenced in a study of monozygotic twins with inflammatory bowel disease. Each CDR3 protein gets one entry in TCRdb, which reprocessed the 5' RACE reads and gives no DNA. The sample table includes tens of thousands of distinct CDR3 sequences. The sequenced sample consisted of blood. These receptors were obtained from a human donor with ulcerative colitis or Crohn's disease, or a healthy co-twin of an affected twin (not recorded which).

V and J are TRBV2 and TRBJ1-2; TCRdb reports TRBD1, a call that lacks DNA to check it against. Germline lookup yields CDR1 SNHLY and CDR2 FYNNEI. The length of the CDR3 is 15 residues. The CDR3 sequence is CASLPGPGTNYGYTF.

The chain is built from TRBV4-1 and TRBJ2-5; lacking DNA, the TRBD1 call made by TCRdb goes unchecked. The germline gives CDR1 MGHRA, CDR2 YSYEKL. CDR3 length: 15 amino acids. The CDR3: CASSQFIDRGETQYF.

The J gene is TRBJ1-1, the V gene TRBV9; there is no DNA to check the TCRdb D call of TRBD1. This CDR3 has 16 residues. The germline CDR1 and CDR2 sequences are SGDLS and YYNGEE. Here the CDR3 reads CASSVVDRGWNTEAFF.

J is TRBJ2-7 and V is TRBV6-2 or TRBV6-3. Germline V gene lookup returns CDR1 MNHEY and CDR2 SVGEGT. The CDR3 is 15 residues long. The CDR3 protein is CASSSFLGSTYEQYF.

The V gene is TRBV9, the J gene TRBJ2-7; the D call of TRBD1 rests on TCRdb alone, since no DNA is present to check it. Germline CDR1 SGDLS, CDR2 YYNGEE. CDR3 length: 15 amino acids. The CDR3 protein is CASSTTGTASHEQYF. Looking up the rest from reference TRBV9 and TRBJ2-7 gives the full variable domain: DSGVTQTPKHLITATGQRVTLRCSPRSGDLSVYWYQQSLDQGLQFLIQYYNGEERAKGNILERFSAQQFPDLHSELNLSSLELGDSALYFCASSTTGTASHEQYFGPGTRLTVT.

The gene calls are TRBV4-1 and TRBJ1-6. Germline loops: CDR1 MGHRA, CDR2 YSYEKL. This CDR3 region has 18 residues. The CDR3 loop reads CASSQDEGWSSYNSPLHF.

The chain joins TRBV15 to TRBJ2-1; TCRdb's D call, TRBD2, is unchecked because there is no DNA. CDR1 is LNHNV and CDR2 is YYDKDF in the germline V gene (reference sequence). The CDR3 is 18 amino acids. This CDR3 reads CATSRDRLTSGTYNEQFF.

V gene TRBV5-1 combines with J gene TRBJ1-2; TCRdb names TRBD1, which stays unverified in the absence of DNA. The CDR3 extends over 15 amino acids. Germline CDR1 is SGHRS and CDR2 is YFSETQ. The CDR3 loop is CASSPGQIFNYGYTF.

The chain carries TRBV18 and TRBJ2-5; the TCRdb call, TRBD2, lacks DNA for checking. This CDR3 contains 15 residues. The germline V gene has CDR1 KGHSH and CDR2 LQKENI. The CDR3: CASSATSGGKETQYF.

V and J are TRBV12-3 or TRBV12-4 and TRBJ2-1; TCRdb calls TRBD1, which cannot be checked without DNA. The CDR3 totals 14 residues. The CDR3 sequence: CASKQGGPYNEQFF.

V and J are TRBV10-3 and TRBJ2-2; TCRdb designates TRBD1, a call that cannot be tested without DNA. The CDR3 sequence is 15 residues long. The V gene's germline CDR1 is ENHRY and CDR2 SYGVKD. CDR3 in amino acids: CASTRSTGSAGELFF.

The CDR3 region is CASSRVFRKEEAFF. The gene calls are TRBV7-2 and TRBJ1-1. In germline, CDR1 is SGHTA, CDR2 FQGNSA. The CDR3 has 14 residues.

The V gene is TRBV24-1, the J gene TRBJ1-5. Per germline, CDR1 KGHDR and CDR2 SFDVKD. This CDR3 is built from 13 residues. CDR3 sequence: CATSGGSNQPQHF.